This T cell receptor beta chain is drawn from a study of T cell responses to AZD1222 COVID-19 vaccine. Study-wide results and limits: Compared with day 0, the breadth and depth of the Spike-specific TCR repertoire rose significantly after two doses of AZD1222. The sample set comprised mostly white British donors with more females, and clonal diversity was possibly underestimated. Recipients of AZD1222 seropositive at baseline numbered only five or six. Unmutated regions of variants are reportedly targeted by nearly half of spike-specific TCRs.

This table comes from immunoSEQ multiplex PCR, and its TCRdb copy is limited to in-frame clones, with some not included. The sample lists about 120,000 clones; 80% to 95% were seen once. The CDR3 spans 15 residues. The germline gives CDR1 LGHDT, CDR2 YNNKEL (reference sequence). V gave up 2 bases and J gave up 0 bases, with 8 bases separating them. A word on this clone: Its antigen is currently unknown.

The TCR originated in an adult in good health. The specimen was peripheral blood, collected on day 0 of AZD1222 vaccination. The chain is built from TRBV3-1 (or the pseudogene TRBV3-2) and TRBJ1-3, with unresolved D. The CDR3, as DNA: TGTGCCAGCAGCCAAAGACGGCACTCTGGAAACACCATATATTTT. Its protein is CASSQRRHSGNTIYF.